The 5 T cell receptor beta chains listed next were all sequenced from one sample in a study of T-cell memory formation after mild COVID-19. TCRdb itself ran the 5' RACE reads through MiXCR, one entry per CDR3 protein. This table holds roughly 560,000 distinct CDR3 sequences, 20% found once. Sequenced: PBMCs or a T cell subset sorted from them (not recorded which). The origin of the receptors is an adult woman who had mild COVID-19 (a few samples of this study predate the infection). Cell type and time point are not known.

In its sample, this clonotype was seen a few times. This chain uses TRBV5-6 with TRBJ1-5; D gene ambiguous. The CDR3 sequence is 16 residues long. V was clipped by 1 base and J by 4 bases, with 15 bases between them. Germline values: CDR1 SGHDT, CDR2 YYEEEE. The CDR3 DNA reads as TGTGCCAGCAGCTTGTCGGGGTTCGAAACTAATCAGCCCCAGCATTTT. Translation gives CASSLSGFETNQPQHF.

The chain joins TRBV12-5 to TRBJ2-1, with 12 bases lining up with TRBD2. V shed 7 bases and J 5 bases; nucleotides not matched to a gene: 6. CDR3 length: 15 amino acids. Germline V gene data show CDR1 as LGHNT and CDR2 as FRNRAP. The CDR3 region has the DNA TGTGCTAGTGTCCGAGGGACTAGCGGGCACAATGAGCAGTTCTTC. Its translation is CASVRGTSGHNEQFF.

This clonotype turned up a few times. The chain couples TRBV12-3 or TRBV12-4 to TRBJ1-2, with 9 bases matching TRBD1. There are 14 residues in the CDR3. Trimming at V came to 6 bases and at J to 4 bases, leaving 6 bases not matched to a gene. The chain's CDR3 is CASRPNRGPYGYTF. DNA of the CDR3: TGTGCCAGCAGGCCTAACAGGGGGCCCTATGGCTACACCTTC.

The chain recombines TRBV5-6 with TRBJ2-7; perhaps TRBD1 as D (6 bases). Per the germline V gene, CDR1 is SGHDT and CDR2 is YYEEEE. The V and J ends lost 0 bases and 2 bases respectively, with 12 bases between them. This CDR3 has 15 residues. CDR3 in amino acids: CASSLGQVTAYEQYF. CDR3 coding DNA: TGTGCCAGCAGCTTGGGACAGGTTACGGCCTACGAGCAGTACTTC. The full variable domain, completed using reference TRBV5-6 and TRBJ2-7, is DAGVTQSPTHLIKTRGQQVTLRCSPKSGHDTVSWYQQALGQGPQFIFQYYEEEERQRGNFPDRFSGHQFPNYSSELNVNALLLGDSALYLCASSLGQVTAYEQYFGPGTRLTVT.

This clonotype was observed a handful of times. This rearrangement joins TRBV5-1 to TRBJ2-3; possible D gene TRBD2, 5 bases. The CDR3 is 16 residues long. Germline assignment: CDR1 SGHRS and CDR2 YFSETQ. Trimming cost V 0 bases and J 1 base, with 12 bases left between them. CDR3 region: CASSLGPGRGTDTQYF. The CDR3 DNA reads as TGCGCCAGCAGCTTGGGACCGGGAAGGGGCACAGATACGCAGTATTTT.